The source of this TCR beta chain is a study of T cell responses to AZD1222 COVID-19 vaccine. Study outcomes and limitations: Across the whole spike, CD4 TCRs peaked at regions 160-218 and 743-854. The study reported that nearly half of spike-specific TCRs target unmutated variant regions.

Measured with immunoSEQ multiplex PCR; TCRdb has only the in-frame clones, and not every one. The sample consists of about 110,000 clones, approximately 88% of them appearing once. As for this clone: Its antigen remains unknown.

The sequence derives from an adult in good health. Sequences were derived from peripheral blood, sampled on day 0 of MenACWY control vaccination.

The CDR3 DNA reads as TGTGCCAGCAGCTTAGCACAGGGAACGAACACCGGGGAGCTGTTTTTT. As protein: CASSLAQGTNTGELFF. The chain couples TRBV7-8 to TRBJ2-2; TRBD1 is a possible D gene (6 bases). The CDR3 covers 16 residues. Germline V lookup: CDR1 SGHVS, CDR2 FQNEAQ. V lost 0 bases to trimming and J lost 0 bases, with 8 bases between them. The complete variable domain, with remaining parts taken from reference TRBV7-8 and TRBJ2-2, reads GAGVSQSPRYKVAKRGQDVALRCDPISGHVSLFWYQQALGQGPEFLTYFQNEAQLDKSGLPSDRFFAERPEGSVSTLKIQRTQQEDSAVYLCASSLAQGTNTGELFFGEGSRLTVL.